The following is a TCR beta chain sequence with its context. The sample belongs to a study of blood T cell repertoires in COVID-19. On the study more broadly: Samples of COVID-19 (acute and convalescent) were obtained from the United States, Italy and Spain. PBMCs, B-cell-depleted T cells, or T cells provided the cDNA or gDNA that made up the material.

This CDR3 comprises 14 residues. The germline CDR1 and CDR2 sequences are SNHLY and FYNNEI. Losses at the gene ends were 5 bases for V and 6 bases for J; bases not matched to a gene: 6. Per the original data handling: Reference gene primer amplification in the assay estimated nucleated cell counts. Repertoires were generated with immunoSEQ multiplex PCR, while TCRdb's copy carries only in-frame clones and drops some. D and trimming were read from the DNA, whereas the V and J calls and clone size are those reported in that table. The sample carries under 200,000 clones, 80% recorded once. Sequences were obtained from peripheral blood. The chain uses TRBV2 and TRBJ2-1; 8 bases are a match to TRBD1. This clonotype was sampled from a man between 65 and 79 years old with active or convalescent COVID-19. The CDR3 here is CASSWRTGGNEQFF. CDR3 DNA sequence: TGTGCCAGCAGTTGGAGAACAGGGGGCAATGAGCAGTTCTTC.